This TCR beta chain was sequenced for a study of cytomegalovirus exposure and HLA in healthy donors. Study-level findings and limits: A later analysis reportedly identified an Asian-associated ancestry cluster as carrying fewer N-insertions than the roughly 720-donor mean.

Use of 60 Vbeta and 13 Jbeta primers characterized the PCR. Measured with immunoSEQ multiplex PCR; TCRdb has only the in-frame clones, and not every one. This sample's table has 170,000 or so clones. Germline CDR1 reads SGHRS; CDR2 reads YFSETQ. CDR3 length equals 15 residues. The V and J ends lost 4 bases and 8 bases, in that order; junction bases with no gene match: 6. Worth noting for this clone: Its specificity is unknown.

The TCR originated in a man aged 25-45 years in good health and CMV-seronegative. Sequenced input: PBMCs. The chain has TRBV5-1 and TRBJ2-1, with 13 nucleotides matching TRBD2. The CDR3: CASSRTSGSLDEQFF. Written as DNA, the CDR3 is TGCGCCAGCAGCCGGACTAGCGGGAGTCTCGATGAGCAGTTCTTC.